The rows below give T cell receptor beta chains drawn from one sample of a study of T cells after yellow fever vaccination. TCRdb fed the 5' RACE reads into MiXCR, producing one record per CDR3 protein. The sample lists a few hundred thousand distinct CDR3 sequences, approximately 4.2% occurring once. The input for sequencing was PBMCs, taken 5 days after the yellow fever booster vaccination. These receptors originate from a young man who received the YFV17D yellow fever vaccine. CDR3s include the opening cysteine and the closing phenylalanine or tryptophan. Each record gives: V gene, clone size, J gene, D gene, CDR3 DNA, CDR3 protein. A D gene is named only where the DNA matches it firmly. Size is omitted from some rows. Given values are once, few, many or a class for expanded clones.

TRBV5-1	.	TRBJ2-2	.	TGCGCCAGCAGCTTGGACGGATCTACCGGGGAGCTGTTTTTT	CASSLDGSTGELFF
TRBV7-8	many	TRBJ1-2	TRBD1	TGTGCCAGCAGCTCAGGGGACAGGGCTAGTTACGGCTACACCTTC	CASSSGDRASYGYTF
TRBV18	few	TRBJ1-2	TRBD1	TGTGCCAGCTCACCGGGACAGGGTGCCTACACCTTC	CASSPGQGAYTF
TRBV7-2	.	TRBJ2-3	.	TGTGCCAGCAACCCTGAGGGACACCATCGGACAGATACGCAGTATTTT	CASNPEGHHRTDTQYF
TRBV5-5	.	TRBJ1-4	.	TGTGCCAGCAGCTCAGGGTCAACTAATGAAAAACTGTTTTTT	CASSSGSTNEKLFF
TRBV3-1	many	TRBJ2-1	.	TGTGCCAGCAGCCAAGATTTGGGCCCCTACAATGAGCAGTTCTTC	CASSQDLGPYNEQFF
TRBV6-2/TRBV6-3	.	TRBJ2-3	TRBD2	TGTGCCAGCAGTCGGGGACTAGCGGGAGGAAAAGATACGCAGTATTTT	CASSRGLAGGKDTQYF
TRBV20-1	.	TRBJ2-6	.	TGCAGTGCACCGAACAGGGCTGGGGCCAACGTCCTGACTTTC	CSAPNRAGANVLTF
TRBV2	many	TRBJ2-5	.	TGTGCCAGCAAAGAGGAAGGGGAGACCCAGTACTTC	CASKEEGETQYF
TRBV5-4	many	TRBJ1-1	.	TGTGCCAGCAGCCGACCGGACACAAACACTGAAGCTTTCTTT	CASSRPDTNTEAFF
TRBV6-2/TRBV6-3	many	TRBJ2-2	TRBD2	TGTGCCAGCAGTACGGGACTAGCGGACACCGGGGAGCTGTTTTTT	CASSTGLADTGELFF
TRBV12-3/TRBV12-4	.	TRBJ2-7	.	TGTGCCAGCAGTTTAGAAGGGCATTTACCCCACGAGCAGTACTTC	CASSLEGHLPHEQYF
TRBV6-6	many	TRBJ2-3	TRBD1	TGTGCCAGCAGTTACAGGGGGCTTGGCACAGATACGCAGTATTTT	CASSYRGLGTDTQYF
TRBV28	few	TRBJ1-3	.	TGTGCCAGTCACGGCCAGGGGCAACTGATCTCTGGAAACACCATATATTTT	CASHGQGQLISGNTIYF
TRBV20-1	.	TRBJ1-1	.	TGCAGTGCTAGTGATGTTAACACTGAAGCTTTCTTT	CSASDVNTEAFF
TRBV19	few	TRBJ2-7	.	TGTGCATCAAGGGGGATTTCCTACGAGCAGTACTTC	CASRGISYEQYF
TRBV18	many	TRBJ2-5	.	TGTGCCAGCTCCCGGTACTTCGAGGAAGAGACCCAGTACTTC	CASSRYFEEETQYF
TRBV29-1	many	TRBJ2-2	.	TGCAGCGCGAGCCTCACCGGGGAGCTGTTTTTT	CSASLTGELFF
TRBV3-1	many	TRBJ1-2	.	TGTGCCAGCAGCCATTCCTGGGATGACGTTGGCTACACCTTC	CASSHSWDDVGYTF
TRBV20-1	many	TRBJ2-1	.	TGCAGTGCGCGGGACCTCAAGGGAACCGGGAATGAGCAGTTCTTC	CSARDLKGTGNEQFF
TRBV20-1	.	TRBJ2-7	TRBD2	TGCAGTGCTTCTGCGGGGGACCTAAAATCCTACGAGCAGTACTTC	CSASAGDLKSYEQYF
TRBV28	few	TRBJ2-3	.	TGTGCCAGCAGTTTAGCGAAAAATACGCAGTATTTT	CASSLAKNTQYF
TRBV5-1	many	TRBJ1-2	TRBD1	TGCGCCAGCAGCTATGGACAGGGTTATGGCTACACCTTC	CASSYGQGYGYTF
TRBV7-9	many	TRBJ1-2	TRBD1	TGTGCCTTCGACAGGGGTTGGGGCTACACCTTC	CAFDRGWGYTF
TRBV21-1	few	TRBJ2-2	.	TGTGCCAGCAGCTGTATAGCGGGGGGGAACACCGGGGAGCTGTTTTTT	CASSCIAGGNTGELFF
TRBV5-1	.	TRBJ1-6	.	TGCGCCAGCAGCCCCGACTGGAGGGCCGCGAATTCACCCCTCCACTTT	CASSPDWRAANSPLHF
TRBV20-1	many	TRBJ1-1	.	TGCAGTGCTAGATATCGCGGGGGAACAAACACTGAAGCTTTCTTT	CSARYRGGTNTEAFF
TRBV5-1	.	TRBJ2-5	TRBD2	TGCGCCAGCAGCCTTGAGGCGGGGGGAGGTGAAGAGACCCAGTACTTC	CASSLEAGGGEETQYF
TRBV7-9	.	TRBJ1-1	.	TGTGCCAGCAGTTATACAAGGGGTGACACTGAAGCTTTCTTT	CASSYTRGDTEAFF
TRBV4-2	.	TRBJ2-7	.	TGTGCCAGCAGCCAGAGGGGTTGGGGCGAGCAGTACTTC	CASSQRGWGEQYF
TRBV7-9	.	TRBJ1-1	.	TGTGCCAGCAGCCCGGACCCATTTGAAGCTTTCTTT	CASSPDPFEAFF
TRBV19	.	TRBJ1-5	TRBD1	TGTGCCACTGGCCGGGACAGAAATCAGCCCCAGCATTTT	CATGRDRNQPQHF
TRBV4-3	.	TRBJ1-2	.	TGCGCCAGCAGCCGGGAGCGGAGTAAAGGTTTCGGCTACACCTTC	CASSRERSKGFGYTF
TRBV28	.	TRBJ1-2	.	TGTGCCAGCAGTCCTGGACGTAACTATGGCTACACCTTC	CASSPGRNYGYTF
TRBV5-4	.	TRBJ1-2	TRBD1	TGTGCCAGCACCGGGACAGATGAGGGGAACTATGGCTACACCTTC	CASTGTDEGNYGYTF